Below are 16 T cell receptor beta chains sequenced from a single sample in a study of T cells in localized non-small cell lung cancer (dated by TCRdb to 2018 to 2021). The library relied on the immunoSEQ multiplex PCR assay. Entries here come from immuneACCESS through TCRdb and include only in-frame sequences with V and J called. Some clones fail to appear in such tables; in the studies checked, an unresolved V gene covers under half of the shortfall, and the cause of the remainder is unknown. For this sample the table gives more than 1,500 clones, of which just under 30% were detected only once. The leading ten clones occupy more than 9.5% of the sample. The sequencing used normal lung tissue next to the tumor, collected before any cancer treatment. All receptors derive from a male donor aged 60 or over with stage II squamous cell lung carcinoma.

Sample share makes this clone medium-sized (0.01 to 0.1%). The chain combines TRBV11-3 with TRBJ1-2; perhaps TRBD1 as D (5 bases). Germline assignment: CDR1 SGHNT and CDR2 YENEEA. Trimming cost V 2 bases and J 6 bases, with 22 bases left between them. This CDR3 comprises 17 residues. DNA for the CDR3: TGTGCCAGCAGCTTACGAGCGGGGGTCGATCGATTTAATGGCTACACCTTC. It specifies CASSLRAGVDRFNGYTF.

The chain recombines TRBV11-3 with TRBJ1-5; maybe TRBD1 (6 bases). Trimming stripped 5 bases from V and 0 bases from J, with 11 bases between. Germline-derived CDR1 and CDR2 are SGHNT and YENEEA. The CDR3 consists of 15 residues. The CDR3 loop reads CASSRGTYSNQPQHF. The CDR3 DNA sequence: TGTGCCAGCAGCCGCGGGACATATAGCAATCAGCCCCAGCATTTT.

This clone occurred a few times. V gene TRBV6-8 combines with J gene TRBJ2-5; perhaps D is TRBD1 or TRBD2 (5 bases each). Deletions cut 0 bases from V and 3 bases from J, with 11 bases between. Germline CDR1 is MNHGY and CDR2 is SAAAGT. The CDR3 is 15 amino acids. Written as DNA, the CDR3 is TGTGCCAGCAGTTACTCGTTCGGGGACGAAGAGACCCAGTACTTC. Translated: CASSYSFGDEETQYF.

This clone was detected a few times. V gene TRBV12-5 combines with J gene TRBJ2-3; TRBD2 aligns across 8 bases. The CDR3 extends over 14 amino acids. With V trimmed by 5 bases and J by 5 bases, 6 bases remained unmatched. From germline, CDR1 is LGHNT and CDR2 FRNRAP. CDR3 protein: CASGQAGVQDTQYF. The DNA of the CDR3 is TGTGCTAGTGGTCAAGCGGGAGTACAAGATACGCAGTATTTT.

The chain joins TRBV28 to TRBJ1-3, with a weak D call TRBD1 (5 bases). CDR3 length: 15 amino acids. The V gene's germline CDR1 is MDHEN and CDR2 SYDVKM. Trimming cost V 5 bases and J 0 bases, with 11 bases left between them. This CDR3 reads CASSPWGTSGNTIYF. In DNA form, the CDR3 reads TGTGCCAGCAGTCCCTGGGGGACCTCTGGAAACACCATATATTTT.

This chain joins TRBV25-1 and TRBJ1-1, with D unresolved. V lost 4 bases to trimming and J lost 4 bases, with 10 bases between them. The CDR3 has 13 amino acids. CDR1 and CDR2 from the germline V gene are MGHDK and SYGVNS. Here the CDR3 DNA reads TGTGCCAGCAGTGGAGACCAGGTCACTGAAGCTTTCTTT. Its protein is CASSGDQVTEAFF.

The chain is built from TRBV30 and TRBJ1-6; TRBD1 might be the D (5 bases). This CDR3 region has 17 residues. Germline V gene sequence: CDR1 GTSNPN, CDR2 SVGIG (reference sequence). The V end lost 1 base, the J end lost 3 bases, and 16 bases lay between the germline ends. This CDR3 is CAWSALRGSLYNSPLHF. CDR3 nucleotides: TGTGCCTGGAGTGCACTTAGGGGCAGCCTCTATAATTCACCCCTCCACTTT.

CDR3 bases: TGCAGCGGGAGACTAGCGGGGACACACAATGAGCAGTTCTTC. Its translation: CSGRLAGTHNEQFF. The genes are TRBV29-1 and TRBJ2-1, with 11 bases that match TRBD2. CDR3 length: 14 amino acids. Losses at the gene ends were 7 bases for V and 5 bases for J; bases not matched to a gene: 7. In germline, CDR1 is SQVTM, CDR2 ANQGSEA.

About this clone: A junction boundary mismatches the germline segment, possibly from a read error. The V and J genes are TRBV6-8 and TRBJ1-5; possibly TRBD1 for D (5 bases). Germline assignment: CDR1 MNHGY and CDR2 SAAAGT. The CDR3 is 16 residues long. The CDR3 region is CASSSGTANSYQPQHF. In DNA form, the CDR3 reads TGTGCCAGCAGTTCCGGGACGGCGAATAGCTATCAGCCCCAGCATTTT.

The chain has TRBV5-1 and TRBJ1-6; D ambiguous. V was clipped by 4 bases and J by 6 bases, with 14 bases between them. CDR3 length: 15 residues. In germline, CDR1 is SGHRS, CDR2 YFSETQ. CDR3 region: CASSPGPIGNSPLHF. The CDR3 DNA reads TGCGCCAGCAGCCCCGGACCGATTGGTAATTCACCCCTCCACTTT.

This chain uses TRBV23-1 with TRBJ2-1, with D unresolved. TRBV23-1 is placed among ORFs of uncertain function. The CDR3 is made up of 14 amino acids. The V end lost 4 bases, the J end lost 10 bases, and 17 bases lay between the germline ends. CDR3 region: CASSPHPPDGEQFF. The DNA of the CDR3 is TGCGCCAGCAGTCCCCATCCTCCGGACGGCGAGCAGTTCTTC.

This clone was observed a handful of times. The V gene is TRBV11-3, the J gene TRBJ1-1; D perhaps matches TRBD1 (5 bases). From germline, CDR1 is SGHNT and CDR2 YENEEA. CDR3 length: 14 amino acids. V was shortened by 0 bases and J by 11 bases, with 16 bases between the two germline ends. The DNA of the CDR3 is TGTGCCAGCAGCTTAGACGGGACCCCGCGGGGGGCTTTCTTT. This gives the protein CASSLDGTPRGAFF.

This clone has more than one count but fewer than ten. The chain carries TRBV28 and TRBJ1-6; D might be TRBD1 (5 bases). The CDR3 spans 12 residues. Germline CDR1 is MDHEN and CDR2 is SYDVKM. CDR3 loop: CVVGQTTSPLHF. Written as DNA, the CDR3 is TGTGTAGTGGGGCAGACAACTTCACCCCTCCACTTT.

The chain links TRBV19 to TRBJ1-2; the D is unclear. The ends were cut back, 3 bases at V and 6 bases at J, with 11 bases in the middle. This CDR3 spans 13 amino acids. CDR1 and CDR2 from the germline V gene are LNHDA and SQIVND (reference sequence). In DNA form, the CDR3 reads TGTGCCAGTAGTATGGGAAGAAGCGATGGCTACACCTTC. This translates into CASSMGRSDGYTF.

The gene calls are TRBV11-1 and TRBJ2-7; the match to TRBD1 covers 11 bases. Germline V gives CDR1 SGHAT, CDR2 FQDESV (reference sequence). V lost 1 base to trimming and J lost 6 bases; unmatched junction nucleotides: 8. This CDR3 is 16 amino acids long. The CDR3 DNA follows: TGTGCCAGCAGCTTAGTGGTGGGACAGGGGGGGTCCGAGCAGTACTTC. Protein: CASSLVVGQGGSEQYF.

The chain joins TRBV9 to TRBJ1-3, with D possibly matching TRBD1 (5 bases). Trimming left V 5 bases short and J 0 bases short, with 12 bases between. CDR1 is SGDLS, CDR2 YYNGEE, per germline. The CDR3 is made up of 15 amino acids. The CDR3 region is CASSAPGTSGNTIYF. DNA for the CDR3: TGTGCCAGCAGTGCTCCAGGGACCTCTGGAAACACCATATATTTT.